This T cell receptor beta chain was obtained from a study of blood T cell repertoires in COVID-19 (dated by TCRdb to between 2020 and 2021). About the full investigation: Samples covering the acute and convalescent phases of COVID-19 were provided by collaborators in the United States, Italy and Spain. The material from the prospective study consisted of cDNA or gDNA derived from T cells, B-cell-depleted T cells, or PBMCs. Deeply sampled blood TCRbeta repertoires from subjects exposed to, actively infected with, or recovered from COVID-19 were included in the dataset. The repertoires were made available in a free public database intended to serve as a resource for research on the immune response to SARS-CoV-2. Samples were obtained from the ongoing ImmuneRACE study (first 160 participants) and from 1,254 subjects provided by 6 global collaborators. Sample metadata almost always included a de-identified subject ID, COVID-19 status, age in years and sex. Where available, HLA class I and class II types were obtained from metadata supplied by the sample provider rather than from assay-based typing. Paper-wide results and their limitations: The amount of clinical and demographic metadata varied by source and participant and was provided uncurated.

The immunoSEQ Assay, a bias-controlled multiplex PCR, was used to amplify TCRbeta CDR3 regions from genomic DNA. As for how the authors treated the data: Nucleated cell counts per sample were estimated from amplification of reference gene primers within the assay. To quantify the absolute abundance of each unique TCRbeta CDR3 rearrangement, sequence reads were collapsed and filtered. For each sample, productive Simpson clonality was calculated as the square root of Simpson's diversity index across productive rearrangements. Sourced from immuneACCESS, this table was stored by TCRdb with only in-frame sequences that have V and J called. A share of the clones is absent; for the studies checked, an unresolved V gene accounts for under half, and the remainder has no known explanation. V, J and clone size derive from that table, while D and trimming were established from the DNA sequence. Within this sample are about 80,000 clones, with 75% to 85% of them counted one time only. Approximately 40% of the sample comes from the top ten.

One collaborating source in Seattle enrolled patients while the patients were actively infected and followed the patients over time throughout the course of disease. The collaborating institutions used their own protocols to collect whole blood in K2EDTA tubes. Collaborator samples were shipped for TCRbeta analysis as frozen whole blood, isolated PBMCs, or DNA extracted from either sample type. Including the terminal cysteine and phenylalanine, the CDR3 comprises 14 residues. CDR3 DNA is the only sequence kept; it has 42 bases, read in frame from the first base. From the germline V gene, CDR1 is WSHSY and CDR2 is SAAADI. The V end loses 0 bases and the J end loses 9 bases, and a stretch of 12 bases separates them. On this clone itself: Its antigen remains undetermined. No base quality information exists; no much larger clone differs at one position.

This sequence originates from a man in his fifties or sixties with COVID-19, enrolled during active disease. The chain uses TRBV10-2 and TRBJ1-5, with TRBD1 as a weak D call on 6 bases. Sequencing was done on a sample of peripheral blood. This receptor has the CDR3 CASSESEGGLPQHF. Here is the DNA: TGCGCCAGCAGTGAGTCAGAAGGGGGATTGCCCCAGCATTTT.